This T cell receptor beta chain came from a study of T cell repertoires in cytomegalovirus infection. Study results and caveats: There were carriers of CMV plus the relevant HLA, and cumulative public TCR beta family frequency identified them.

TCRdb re-analysed the reads in MiXCR, keeping a single row per CDR3 protein. The repertoire holds about 180,000 distinct CDR3 sequences, with roughly an eighth as singletons. As regards this clonotype: The antigen is unknown.

There are 13 residues in the CDR3. The V gene end was trimmed by 7 bases and the J gene end by 5 bases; junction bases not matched to a gene: 5. CDR1 is MDHEN, CDR2 SYDVKM, per germline. Source material: PBMCs. V is TRBV28 and J is TRBJ2-7; TRBD2 matches 10 bases. This TCR was sampled from a human donor in good health (CMV status not recorded). Some clones in this sample may be carry-over from other donors' samples. The CDR3 sequence is CASTSSGRDEQYF. CDR3 in DNA: TGTGCCAGCACCTCTAGCGGGAGAGACGAGCAGTACTTC.